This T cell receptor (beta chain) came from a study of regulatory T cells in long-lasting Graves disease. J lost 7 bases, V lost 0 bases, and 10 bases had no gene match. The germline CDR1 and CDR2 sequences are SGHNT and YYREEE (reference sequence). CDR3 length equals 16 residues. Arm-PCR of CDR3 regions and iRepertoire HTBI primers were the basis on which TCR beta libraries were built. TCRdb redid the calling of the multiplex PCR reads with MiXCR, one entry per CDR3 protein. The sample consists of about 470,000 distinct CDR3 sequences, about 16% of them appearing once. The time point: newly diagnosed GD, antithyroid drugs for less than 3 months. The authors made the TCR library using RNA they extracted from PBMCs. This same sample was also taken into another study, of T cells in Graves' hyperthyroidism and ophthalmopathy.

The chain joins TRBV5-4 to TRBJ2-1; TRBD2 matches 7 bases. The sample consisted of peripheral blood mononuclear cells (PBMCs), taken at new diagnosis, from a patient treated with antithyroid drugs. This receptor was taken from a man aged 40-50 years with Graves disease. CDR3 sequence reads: CASSLVGGGPRNEQFF. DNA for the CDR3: TGTGCCAGCAGCTTGGTTGGGGGAGGGCCACGGAATGAGCAGTTCTTC.